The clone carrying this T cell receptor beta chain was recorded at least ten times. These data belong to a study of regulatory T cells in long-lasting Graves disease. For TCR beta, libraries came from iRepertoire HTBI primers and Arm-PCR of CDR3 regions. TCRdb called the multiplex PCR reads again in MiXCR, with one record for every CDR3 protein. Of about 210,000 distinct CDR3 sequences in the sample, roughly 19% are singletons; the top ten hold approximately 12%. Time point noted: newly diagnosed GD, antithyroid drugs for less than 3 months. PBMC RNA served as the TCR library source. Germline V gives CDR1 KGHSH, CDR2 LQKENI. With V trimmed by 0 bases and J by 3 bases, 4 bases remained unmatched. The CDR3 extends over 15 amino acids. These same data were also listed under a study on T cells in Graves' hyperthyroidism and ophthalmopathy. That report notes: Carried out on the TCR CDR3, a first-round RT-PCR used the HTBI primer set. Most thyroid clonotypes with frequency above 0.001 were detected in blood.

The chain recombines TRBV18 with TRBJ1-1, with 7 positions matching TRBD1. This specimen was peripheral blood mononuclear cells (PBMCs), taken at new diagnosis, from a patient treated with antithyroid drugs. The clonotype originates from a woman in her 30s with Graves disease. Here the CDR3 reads CASSPPRGGHTEAFF. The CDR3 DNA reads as TGTGCCAGCTCACCACCCAGGGGGGGGCACACTGAAGCTTTCTTT. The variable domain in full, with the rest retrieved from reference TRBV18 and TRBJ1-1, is NAGVMQNPRHLVRRRGQEARLRCSPMKGHSHVYWYRQLPEEGLKFMVYLQKENIIDESGMPKERFSAEFPKEGPSILRIQQVVRGDSAAYFCASSPPRGGHTEAFFGQGTRLTVV.